One sample yielded the 23 T cell receptor beta chains listed below, sequenced in a study of shared clonotypes between healthy human individuals. Data came from immunoSEQ multiplex PCR; TCRdb stores just in-frame clones and leaves some out. This sample yields around 690,000 clones, of which around 91% are seen a single time; 30% to 35% belongs to the top ten. The sample taken for sequencing was memory CD8+ T cells from PBMCs. Documented subset: CD45RO+ cells pooled with CCR7-negative TemRA cells. These receptors were collected from a man between 18 and 35 years old in good health. Some clones in this sample may be carry-over from other donors' samples.

The chain carries TRBV9 and TRBJ2-3; D might be TRBD1 (7 bases). The CDR3 consists of 17 residues. V lost 0 bases and J lost 4, with 18 bases in between. Germline V gene lookup returns CDR1 SGDLS and CDR2 YYNGEE. The CDR3 DNA reads TGTGCCAGCAGCGTAGATGGGGGCAGGGGGGTCGCAGATACGCAGTATTTT. This codes for CASSVDGGRGVADTQYF. Supplemented by reference TRBV9 and TRBJ2-3, the full variable domain reads DSGVTQTPKHLITATGQRVTLRCSPRSGDLSVYWYQQSLDQGLQFLIQYYNGEERAKGNILERFSAQQFPDLHSELNLSSLELGDSALYFCASSVDGGRGVADTQYFGPGTRLTVL.

In its sample, this clone was seen once. V is TRBV4-1 and J is TRBJ2-1, with 11 bases aligning to TRBD2. The length of the CDR3 is 16 residues. Trimming at V came to 4 bases and at J to 7 bases, leaving 9 bases not matched to a gene. The germline gives CDR1 MGHRA, CDR2 YSYEKL. CDR3 amino acids: CASSPATSGINNEQFF. CDR3 DNA: TGCGCCAGCAGCCCGGCGACTAGCGGGATTAATAATGAGCAGTTCTTC.

The V and J genes are TRBV28 and TRBJ2-5; 9 nucleotides line up with TRBD1. The V and J ends lost 3 bases and 3 bases, in that order; junction bases with no gene match: 5. Germline V CDR1 and CDR2: MDHEN, SYDVKM. There are 15 residues in the CDR3. The CDR3 reads CASSLGGTGKETQYF. Here the CDR3 DNA reads TGTGCCAGCAGTTTGGGGGGGACAGGGAAAGAGACCCAGTACTTC. Complete variable domain (other parts from reference TRBV28 and TRBJ2-5): DVKVTQSSRYLVKRTGEKVFLECVQDMDHENMFWYRQDPGLGLRLIYFSYDVKMKEKGDIPEGYSVSREKKERFSLILESASTNQTSMYLCASSLGGTGKETQYFGPGTRLLVL.

The gene calls are TRBV6-1 and TRBJ1-1; D gene uncertain. This CDR3 contains 15 residues. V lost 9 bases and J 0 bases, leaving 17 bases between the germline ends. The germline V gene has CDR1 MNHNS and CDR2 SASEGT. CDR3 nucleotides: TGTGCCAGTCTCAATTTCCGAGTAATGAACACTGAAGCTTTCTTT. Translated, it gives CASLNFRVMNTEAFF.

J is TRBJ2-5 and V is TRBV28, with TRBD1 as a possible D gene (5 bases). The ends were cut back, 1 base at V and 3 bases at J, with 9 bases in the middle. Germline V gene lookup returns CDR1 MDHEN and CDR2 SYDVKM. The CDR3 runs 14 residues. The DNA of the CDR3 is TGTGCCAGCAGTTTATTAGGGGATGAAGAGACCCAGTACTTC. This encodes CASSLLGDEETQYF. The variable domain in full, with the rest retrieved from reference TRBV28 and TRBJ2-5, is DVKVTQSSRYLVKRTGEKVFLECVQDMDHENMFWYRQDPGLGLRLIYFSYDVKMKEKGDIPEGYSVSREKKERFSLILESASTNQTSMYLCASSLLGDEETQYFGPGTRLLVL.

This chain links TRBV5-6 with TRBJ2-7; 11 nucleotides match TRBD2. V lost 4 bases, J lost 3 bases, and 6 bases stayed unmatched. Germline V gene sequence: CDR1 SGHDT, CDR2 YYEEEE. There are 15 residues in the CDR3. The DNA for the CDR3 is TGTGCCAGCAGCGTCGGGACTAGCGGCTTCTACGAGCAGTACTTC. This encodes CASSVGTSGFYEQYF.

This clone was seen only a few times. The rearrangement uses TRBV2 and TRBJ1-1, with D hard to call. V dropped 3 bases and J dropped 0 bases, with 17 bases sitting between them. CDR1 and CDR2 from the germline V gene are SNHLY and FYNNEI. This CDR3 spans 17 amino acids. The CDR3 bases are TGTGCCAGCAGTGATAGGGTGGCAGGTGGGATGAACACTGAAGCTTTCTTT. It translates to CASSDRVAGGMNTEAFF. Complete variable domain (other parts from reference TRBV2 and TRBJ1-1): EPEVTQTPSHQVTQMGQEVILRCVPISNHLYFYWYRQILGQKVEFLVSFYNNEISEKSEIFDDQFSVERPDGSNFTLKIRSTKLEDSAMYFCASSDRVAGGMNTEAFFGQGTRLTVV.

This clone has more than one count but fewer than ten. The gene calls are TRBV27 and TRBJ1-2; TRBD1 matches 7 bases. Trimming took 4 bases from V and 2 from J; bases not matched to a gene: 7. The CDR3 runs 15 residues. Germline-derived CDR1 and CDR2 are MNHEY and SMNVEV (reference sequence). CDR3: CASSSRDSPNYGYTF. The DNA for the CDR3 is TGTGCCAGCAGTTCTCGGGACAGTCCAAACTATGGCTACACCTTC.

CDR3 loop: CASSGTSSEKLFF. Written as DNA, the CDR3 is TGTGCCTCATCCGGGACATCGTCTGAAAAACTGTTTTTT. V gene TRBV10-3 combines with J gene TRBJ1-4; a weak D match, TRBD1 (6 bases). This CDR3 has 13 residues. Germline V CDR1 and CDR2: ENHRY, SYGVKD. The V and J ends lost 11 bases and 7 bases respectively, with 17 bases between them.

The chain employs TRBV28 and TRBJ2-5; possibly TRBD1 for D (5 bases). CDR3 size: 16 residues. Deletions cut 6 bases from V and 3 bases from J, with 20 bases between. Germline V gene data show CDR1 as MDHEN and CDR2 as SYDVKM. The CDR3 sequence is CASSTQRTRREETQYF. The CDR3 nucleotides read TGTGCCAGCAGCACCCAGAGGACACGTCGGGAAGAGACCCAGTACTTC. The complete variable domain, with remaining parts taken from reference TRBV28 and TRBJ2-5, reads DVKVTQSSRYLVKRTGEKVFLECVQDMDHENMFWYRQDPGLGLRLIYFSYDVKMKEKGDIPEGYSVSREKKERFSLILESASTNQTSMYLCASSTQRTRREETQYFGPGTRLLVL.

The V call is TRBV27, the J call TRBJ1-1; D gene unclear. Germline V gene data show CDR1 as MNHEY and CDR2 as SMNVEV (reference sequence). There are 13 residues in the CDR3. Trimming shortened V by 5 bases and J by 8 bases, and 15 bases separated the two germline ends. CDR3 coding DNA: TGTGCCAGCAGTGCGCGGGTGGCACCAGAAGCTTTCTTT. Translation: CASSARVAPEAFF.

V gene TRBV27 combines with J gene TRBJ1-2; D is undetermined. The CDR3 consists of 14 residues. V lost 3 bases, J lost 4 bases, and 12 bases lay in between. CDR1 is MNHEY and CDR2 is SMNVEV in the germline V gene (reference sequence). Written as DNA, the CDR3 is TGTGCCAGCAGTTTGACGTCCGTGTCCTATGGCTACACCTTC. Its protein product is CASSLTSVSYGYTF.

The gene calls are TRBV19 and TRBJ2-1, with D tentatively TRBD2 (6 bases). This CDR3 is 15 amino acids long. Germline lookup yields CDR1 LNHDA and CDR2 SQIVND (reference sequence). V was clipped by 1 base and J by 4 bases, with 11 bases between them. The CDR3 nucleotides read TGTGCCAGTAGTATAGGGGGGAGGCCTTACAATGAGCAGTTCTTC. This translates into CASSIGGRPYNEQFF.

This chain links TRBV5-5 with TRBJ1-2; D gene unclear. V lost 4 bases and J lost 4, with 23 bases in between. Germline V gene lookup returns CDR1 SGHKS and CDR2 YYEKEE (reference sequence). The CDR3 runs 17 residues. CDR3 DNA sequence: TGTGCCAGCAGCGAGGACCTTGCTCATCCACCATCCTATGGCTACACCTTC. Amino acid sequence: CASSEDLAHPPSYGYTF.

The rearrangement uses TRBV27 and TRBJ2-5; D may be TRBD2 (6 bases). Germline CDR1 and CDR2: MNHEY and SMNVEV (reference sequence). Trimming took off 3 bases at V and 4 bases at J, with 12 bases between the two ends. The CDR3 covers 14 residues. In nucleotides, the CDR3 is TGTGCCAGCAGTTTTCTGATGGGGGGAGAGACCCAGTACTTC. It translates to CASSFLMGGETQYF.

The chain uses TRBV30 and TRBJ1-2, with 9 bases aligning to TRBD1. The CDR3 totals 14 residues. V dropped 4 bases and J dropped 4; count of bases not matched to a gene: 7. Germline CDR1 is GTSNPN and CDR2 is SVGIG (reference sequence). CDR3 in amino acids: CAWTRRDRAYGYTF. Written as DNA, the CDR3 is TGTGCCTGGACTAGGAGGGACAGGGCCTATGGCTACACCTTC.

The V gene is TRBV19, the J gene TRBJ2-7; D gene uncertain. Per the germline V gene, CDR1 is LNHDA and CDR2 is SQIVND (reference sequence). V was clipped by 5 bases and J by 2 bases, with 13 bases between them. The CDR3 covers 14 residues. The CDR3 DNA sequence: TGTGCCAGTAGTTTCTCCGGTCTACCCTACGAGCAGTACTTC. Amino acids: CASSFSGLPYEQYF.

This rearrangement joins TRBV29-1 to TRBJ2-1, with no clear D. Per the germline V gene, CDR1 is SQVTM and CDR2 is ANQGSEA. V dropped 2 bases and J dropped 8 bases, with 10 bases sitting between them. CDR3 size: 12 residues. The CDR3 sequence is CSVEIPTHEQFF. The CDR3 nucleotides read TGCAGCGTTGAAATTCCCACCCATGAGCAGTTCTTC.

The chain couples TRBV10-3 to TRBJ2-1, with D tentatively TRBD2 (5 bases). The CDR3 runs 13 residues. From germline, CDR1 is ENHRY and CDR2 SYGVKD. Trimming removed 6 bases at V and 10 bases at J, with 16 bases between. CDR3 DNA sequence: TGTGCCATCAGAGGCGCAGCGGCGTGGGAGCAGTTCTTC. This gives the protein CAIRGAAAWEQFF.

The chain uses TRBV27 and TRBJ1-1, with TRBD1 as a possible D gene (6 bases). The germline CDR1 and CDR2 sequences are MNHEY and SMNVEV (reference sequence). V shed 5 bases and J shed 1 base, with 23 bases lying between them. There are 18 residues in the CDR3. CDR3 protein: CASSPAVGGAARNTEAFF. The CDR3 bases are TGTGCCAGCAGTCCGGCGGTGGGGGGGGCCGCGAGGAACACTGAAGCTTTCTTT.

This clone was seen more than once but under ten times. The chain combines TRBV19 with TRBJ2-2; a possible D gene is TRBD2 (5 bases). The V gene's germline CDR1 is LNHDA and CDR2 SQIVND (reference sequence). CDR3 length: 12 residues. Trimming took 7 bases from V and 5 from J, leaving 8 bases between them. CDR3 coding DNA: TGTGCCAGTAACGAGGGAACCGGGGAGCTGTTTTTT. Translating gives CASNEGTGELFF.

Concerning this clone itself: This CDR3 is also generated by other DNA sequences in the sample. The chain carries TRBV11-2 and TRBJ2-3, with no clear D. The CDR3 runs to 12 residues. CDR1 is SGHAT and CDR2 is FQNNGV in the germline V gene. V was shortened by 5 bases and J by 4 bases, with 7 bases between the two germline ends. CDR3 sequence reads: CASSPVADTQYF. CDR3 coding DNA: TGTGCCAGCAGCCCAGTTGCAGATACGCAGTATTTT. The full variable domain, in which reference TRBV11-2 and TRBJ2-3 provide the parts outside the CDR3, is EAGVAQSPRYKIIEKRQSVAFWCNPISGHATLYWYQQILGQGPKLLIQFQNNGVVDDSQLPKDRFSAERLKGVDSTLKIQPAKLEDSAVYLCASSPVADTQYFGPGTRLTVL.

This chain links TRBV27 with TRBJ2-1; TRBD1 matches 10 bases. In germline, CDR1 is MNHEY, CDR2 SMNVEV (reference sequence). The junction had 11 bases not matched to a gene; V was cut back by 5 bases and J by 10 bases. CDR3 length equals 15 residues. For the CDR3, the DNA is TGTGCCAGCAGTCCCGGACAGGGGGTCATCCGGGAGCAGTTCTTC. This sequence encodes CASSPGQGVIREQFF.